These 21 T cell receptor beta chains came from one sample sequenced in a study of shared clonotypes between healthy human individuals. The repertoire was sequenced with immunoSEQ multiplex PCR; TCRdb's copy has only in-frame clones and lacks some. The sample records about 470,000 clones, 70% to 80% being singletons. Sample: PBMCs. All receptors come from a middle-aged woman in good health. Some clones in this sample may be carry-over from other donors' samples.

CDR3 coding DNA: TGTGCCTGGAGTTCTGCTAGCGGGATCCACTCCTACGAGCAGTACTTC. Translating gives CAWSSASGIHSYEQYF. The V and J genes are TRBV30 and TRBJ2-7; the match to TRBD2 covers 9 bases. The CDR3 runs 16 residues. The germline V gene encodes CDR1 GTSNPN and CDR2 SVGIG (reference sequence). The trim removed 2 bases at V and 0 bases at J, leaving 8 bases unmatched.

V gene TRBV7-9 combines with J gene TRBJ2-5; 8 bases match TRBD2. CDR1 SEHNR and CDR2 FQNEAQ come from the germline V gene (reference sequence). This CDR3 has 15 amino acids. V shed 5 bases and J 2 bases; nucleotides not matched to a gene: 7. CDR3 region: CASSRGGNLQETQYF. Here the CDR3 DNA reads TGTGCCAGCAGCCGCGGGGGGAACCTTCAAGAGACCCAGTACTTC.

The chain recombines TRBV28 with TRBJ2-1, with 8 bases fitting TRBD1. Germline CDR1 and CDR2: MDHEN and SYDVKM. CDR3 length: 11 residues. Trimming took 8 bases from V and 14 from J; bases not matched to a gene: 8. CDR3 protein: CASGSHRGEFF. The CDR3 DNA reads as TGTGCCAGCGGGTCCCACAGGGGGGAGTTCTTC.

The chain links TRBV19 to TRBJ1-5, with 11 bases that match TRBD1. V was pared by 8 bases and J by 5 bases, with 2 bases of the junction left unmatched. The CDR3 runs 13 residues. Per germline, CDR1 LNHDA and CDR2 SQIVND (reference sequence). CDR3 amino acids: CASSGQGDQPQHF. DNA for the CDR3: TGTGCCAGTTCGGGACAGGGGGATCAGCCCCAGCATTTT. The entire variable domain, with the rest obtained from reference TRBV19 and TRBJ1-5, is as follows: DGGITQSPKYLFRKEGQNVTLSCEQNLNHDAMYWYRQDPGQGLRLIYYSQIVNDFQKGDIAEGYSVSREKKESFPLTVTSAQKNPTAFYLCASSGQGDQPQHFGDGTRLSIL.

Only one count was recorded for this clone. The chain is built from TRBV6-1 and TRBJ2-7; 9 bases are shared with TRBD2. Germline-derived CDR1 and CDR2 are MNHNS and SASEGT. Losses at the gene ends were 4 bases for V and 5 bases for J; bases not matched to a gene: 9. This CDR3 region has 15 residues. The CDR3 nucleotides are TGTGCCAGCAGTGCCTCGACCGGGACTAGCAACGAGCAGTACTTC. As protein: CASSASTGTSNEQYF.

The V and J genes are TRBV14 and TRBJ1-2, with unresolved D. The CDR3 is 9 amino acids. Germline values: CDR1 SGHDN, CDR2 FVKESK. V lost 4 bases and J 11 bases, leaving 5 bases between the germline ends. CDR3 protein: CASSPMYTF. CDR3 in DNA: TGTGCCAGCAGCCCAATGTACACCTTC.

The rearrangement links TRBV27 to TRBJ2-2, with 9 bases that match TRBD2. The CDR3 length is 14 residues. Unmatched junction bases numbered 1, after V lost 2 bases and J lost 6 bases. Germline values: CDR1 MNHEY, CDR2 SMNVEV (reference sequence). CDR3 residues: CASSLAGGPGELFF. In DNA form, the CDR3 reads TGTGCCAGCAGTTTAGCGGGAGGGCCCGGGGAGCTGTTTTTT.

V gene TRBV5-1 combines with J gene TRBJ1-2; no firm D call. Germline V lookup: CDR1 SGHRS, CDR2 YFSETQ. This CDR3 has 12 amino acids. V shed 3 bases and J shed 2 bases, with 5 bases lying between them. The CDR3 spells CASSSTNYGYTF. In DNA, the CDR3 is TGCGCCAGCAGCTCGACAAACTATGGCTACACCTTC.

The V gene is TRBV10-2, the J gene TRBJ2-7, with TRBD2 matching 11 bases. V was pared by 4 bases and J by 3 bases, with 5 bases of the junction left unmatched. The CDR3 spans 15 residues. The V gene's germline CDR1 is WSHSY and CDR2 SAAADI. The CDR3 sequence is CASSGPTSGNYEQYF. The CDR3 DNA reads TGCGCCAGCAGTGGGCCGACTAGCGGGAACTACGAGCAGTACTTC.

This clone was seen only once. The chain joins TRBV27 to TRBJ2-1, with TRBD2 identical over 9 bases. After removal of 0 bases from V and 0 bases from J, the junction contained 6 bases not matched to a gene. Germline values: CDR1 MNHEY, CDR2 SMNVEV (reference sequence). This CDR3 is built from 18 residues. The CDR3 loop reads CASSLSVSGSSSYNEQFF. The CDR3 DNA follows: TGTGCCAGCAGTTTATCGGTTAGCGGGAGTAGCTCCTACAATGAGCAGTTCTTC.

This clone came up a few times. The chain employs TRBV4-2 and TRBJ2-2; 13 nucleotides match TRBD2. The CDR3 is 17 amino acids. After removal of 4 bases from V and 3 bases from J, the junction contained 5 bases not matched to a gene. The germline V gene encodes CDR1 LGHNA and CDR2 YNFKEQ. CDR3 DNA: TGTGCCAGCAGCCCCGGGACTAGCGGGAAGTACACCGGGGAGCTGTTTTTT. This gives the protein CASSPGTSGKYTGELFF.

The J gene is TRBJ1-2, the V gene TRBV28; D possibly corresponds to TRBD1 (6 bases). CDR3 length: 12 amino acids. CDR1 is MDHEN and CDR2 is SYDVKM in the germline V gene. Trimming took off 6 bases at V and 7 bases at J, with 12 bases between the two ends. CDR3 amino acids: CASSYTQGGYTF. In DNA, the CDR3 is TGTGCCAGCAGCTACACACAGGGTGGCTACACCTTC.

The chain links TRBV19 to TRBJ1-1; tentative D call: TRBD1 (6 bases). Germline-derived CDR1 and CDR2 are LNHDA and SQIVND (reference sequence). V dropped 6 bases and J dropped 0 bases, with 20 bases sitting between them. The CDR3 length is 17 residues. This CDR3 reads CASRLGTSADLNTEAFF. The CDR3 nucleotides read TGTGCCAGTAGACTCGGGACATCAGCGGACCTGAACACTGAAGCTTTCTTT.

The chain is built from TRBV7-8 and TRBJ1-5; TRBD1 agrees at 9 bases. The junction had 2 bases not matched to a gene; V was cut back by 6 bases and J by 2 bases. From germline, CDR1 is SGHVS and CDR2 FQNEAQ. The CDR3 runs 14 residues. The CDR3 loop is CASRQGAGNQPQHF. CDR3 coding DNA: TGTGCCAGCAGACAGGGGGCTGGCAATCAGCCCCAGCATTTT.

This clone appeared a single time. The sample holds other DNA sequences that translate to the same CDR3. J is TRBJ2-7 and V is TRBV6-6, with D perhaps assigned TRBD1 or TRBD2 (6 bases each). The CDR3 covers 13 residues. From germline, CDR1 is MNHNY and CDR2 SVGAGI (reference sequence). With 2 bases removed from V and 2 bases from J, the gap between germline ends came to 7 bases. The CDR3 loop is CASSYGGPYEQYF. DNA of the CDR3: TGTGCCAGCAGTTACGGGGGGCCCTACGAGCAGTACTTC.

In its sample, this clone was seen once. The chain couples TRBV15 to TRBJ2-3; TRBD2 agrees at 13 bases. The V gene end was trimmed by 3 bases and the J gene end by 6 bases; junction bases not matched to a gene: 6. Germline values: CDR1 LNHNV, CDR2 YYDKDF (reference sequence). This CDR3 has 16 amino acids. CDR3 protein: CATSRGTSGKRDTQYF. The CDR3 DNA sequence: TGTGCCACCAGCAGGGGGACTAGCGGGAAGAGGGATACGCAGTATTTT.

This chain joins TRBV11-1 and TRBJ2-3; 11 bases fit TRBD2. The CDR3 consists of 16 residues. V dropped 1 base and J dropped 6; count of bases not matched to a gene: 6. CDR1 is SGHAT, CDR2 FQDESV, per germline (reference sequence). This chain's CDR3 is CASSLELAGVWDTQYF. CDR3 bases: TGTGCCAGCAGCTTAGAACTAGCGGGAGTGTGGGATACGCAGTATTTT.

The rearrangement uses TRBV18 and TRBJ2-2; D uncertain. The CDR3 is 15 amino acids. V was cut by 8 bases and J by 0 bases, with 13 bases left in between. Germline V lookup: CDR1 KGHSH, CDR2 LQKENI. The CDR3, as DNA: TGTGCCAGCCAGAGGACCGGTACGAACACCGGGGAGCTGTTTTTT. Amino acid sequence: CASQRTGTNTGELFF.

This rearrangement joins TRBV6-1 to TRBJ2-2; no firm D call. The CDR3 has 13 amino acids. With 1 base removed from V and 9 bases from J, the gap between germline ends came to 9 bases. The germline gives CDR1 MNHNS, CDR2 SASEGT. This CDR3 reads CASSEVRDRELFF. The CDR3 region has the DNA TGTGCCAGCAGTGAAGTCAGAGACCGGGAGCTGTTTTTT.

The chain is built from TRBV4-1 and TRBJ1-4; D may be TRBD1 (5 bases). The V gene lost 3 bases and the J gene lost 13 bases, with 12 bases spanning the gap. This CDR3 has 12 residues. Germline CDR1 MGHRA, CDR2 YSYEKL. In nucleotides, the CDR3 is TGCGCCAGCAGCCAGGCGGGGGTTGTACTGTTTTTT. Its translation is CASSQAGVVLFF.

Only one count was recorded for this clone. This chain connects TRBV29-1 to TRBJ2-3; 7 nucleotides align to TRBD1. Germline-derived CDR1 and CDR2 are SQVTM and ANQGSEA. V gave up 7 bases and J gave up 5 bases; unmatched junction bases: 15. This CDR3 is built from 15 residues. In DNA form, the CDR3 reads TGCAGCGCGGAAAAACAGGGGACAGTGGGAGATACGCAGTATTTT. This gives the protein CSAEKQGTVGDTQYF.